Given below is one TCR beta chain in context. The CDR3 extends over 17 amino acids. The V segment lost 4 bases and the J segment 5 bases; nucleotides outside the gene matches: 11. Germline V gene lookup returns CDR1 SGHRS and CDR2 YFSETQ. The source of the sample is a study of blood T cell repertoires in COVID-19. Study as a whole: The United States, Italy and Spain provided the acute and convalescent COVID-19 samples. T cells, B-cell-depleted T cells, or PBMCs provided the cDNA or gDNA that served as material.

Assay used: immunoSEQ multiplex PCR; TCRdb lists only in-frame clones, some missing. The profile covers over 55,000 clones, with 65% to 85% appearing a single time and over 40% taken by the ten largest. The TCR sequence derives from a human donor in a cohort sampled during active COVID-19. The genes are TRBV5-1 and TRBJ2-1; 11 nucleotides agree with TRBD2. The sample was peripheral blood. CDR3 loop: CASSLNSGGARNNEQFF. CDR3 DNA: TGCGCCAGCAGCCTCAATAGCGGGGGGGCCCGGAACAATGAGCAGTTCTTC.